These 19 T cell receptor beta chains came from one sample sequenced in a study of spatial heterogeneity in lung cancer (dated by TCRdb to the late 2010s). What the time point label conveys for this sample: sample taken at primary tumor resection. For TCR sequencing, whole RNA was extracted from tumor and nontumor lung tissue, or from cryopreserved PBMC samples, and no cell sorting was done. Library construction relied on 5' RACE. The instrument was a NextSeq 500. TCRdb applied fastp at Q25 and MiXCR to the public reads, then kept only in-frame beta chains. A single entry per CDR3 protein holds the most common genes and DNA from its merged rows. Counted in this sample were 45,000 to 55,000 distinct CDR3 sequences; approximately 5.3% of them appeared once. Clones ranked in the top ten supply roughly 10% of the sample. The material sequenced was PBMCs, taken at surgery. The receptor set was obtained from a male donor with early-stage non-small cell lung cancer.

Ten or more counts support this clonotype. V and J are TRBV7-8 and TRBJ2-1; D perhaps matches TRBD1 (5 bases). The CDR3 runs to 15 residues. Germline CDR1 is SGHVS and CDR2 is FQNEAQ. Trimming removed 3 bases at V and 6 bases at J, with 15 bases between. The CDR3 sequence: CASSFQEFQGNEQFF. CDR3 sequence (DNA): TGTGCCAGCAGCTTCCAGGAGTTCCAGGGCAATGAGCAGTTCTTC.

This clonotype was detected ten times or more. The gene calls are TRBV5-6 and TRBJ1-4, with 8 nucleotides matching TRBD1. J gave up 9 bases and V 6 bases, and 16 bases lay outside the gene matches. Germline V lookup: CDR1 SGHDT, CDR2 YYEEEE. This CDR3 region has 16 residues. The CDR3 nucleotides are TGTGCCAGCACCTATCCCGGGACAGGCCTGGCCCAAAAACTGTTTTTT. Translated: CASTYPGTGLAQKLFF.

The sample holds many counts of this clonotype. The rearrangement uses TRBV4-2 and TRBJ2-2; 8 bases are a match to TRBD2. CDR1 is LGHNA and CDR2 is YNFKEQ in the germline V gene. The CDR3 contains 15 residues. The J segment lost 7 bases and the V segment lost 4 bases, leaving 8 bases of the junction unmatched. The DNA for the CDR3 is TGTGCCAGCAGCCCTAGTCAGCGGGAGTTCGGGGAGCTGTTTTTT. Its protein product is CASSPSQREFGELFF.

This rearrangement joins TRBV5-1 to TRBJ2-7; D gene ambiguous. CDR1 and CDR2 (germline): SGHRS, YFSETQ. The CDR3 is 16 amino acids. The V gene lost 0 bases and the J gene lost 0 bases, with 13 bases spanning the gap. The CDR3 loop is CASSLDGPHFSYEQYF. The CDR3 coding sequence is TGCGCCAGCAGCTTGGACGGGCCGCACTTCTCCTACGAGCAGTACTTC.

Only a few counts were recorded for this clonotype. CDR3 protein: CAWSATSGTDTQYF. Here the CDR3 DNA reads TGTGCCTGGAGTGCGACTAGCGGCACAGATACGCAGTATTTT. The chain has TRBV30 and TRBJ2-3, with TRBD2 identical over 8 bases. This CDR3 contains 14 residues. Germline V lookup: CDR1 GTSNPN, CDR2 SVGIG (reference sequence). Losses at the gene ends were 1 base for V and 1 base for J; bases not matched to a gene: 1.

At least ten counts were recorded for this clonotype. The CDR3 is CASKAASVQETQYF. In DNA form, the CDR3 reads TGTGCCAGCAAGGCGGCTAGCGTTCAAGAGACCCAGTACTTC. V gene TRBV2 combines with J gene TRBJ2-5; perhaps TRBD2 as D (6 bases). This CDR3 comprises 14 residues. V was pared by 7 bases and J by 2 bases, with 14 bases between. Per the germline V gene, CDR1 is SNHLY and CDR2 is FYNNEI.

This clonotype was seen many times. The chain is built from TRBV19 and TRBJ2-2; D is possibly TRBD1 (6 bases). Trimming took off 4 bases at V and 9 bases at J, with 18 bases between the two ends. The CDR3 runs 15 residues. Germline V CDR1 and CDR2: LNHDA, SQIVND (reference sequence). The DNA of the CDR3 is TGTGCCAGTAGTAGGAGCCCCGGGACATTTAGGGAGCTGTTTTTT. Its translation is CASSRSPGTFRELFF.

This clonotype was counted at least ten times. V gene TRBV27 combines with J gene TRBJ2-3, with TRBD2 identical over 12 bases. V shed 4 bases, J shed 3 bases, and the junction held 2 bases outside the gene matches. There are 15 residues in the CDR3. Germline CDR1 MNHEY, CDR2 SMNVEV (reference sequence). CDR3 protein: CASSSSGRETDTQYF. The CDR3 nucleotides are TGTGCCAGCAGTTCTAGCGGGAGGGAAACAGATACGCAGTATTTT.

This clonotype was seen repeatedly, ten times or more. The chain links TRBV5-1 to TRBJ2-1, with D tentatively TRBD2 (7 bases). The CDR3 contains 16 residues. Trimming removed 3 bases at V and 3 bases at J, with 16 bases between. CDR1 and CDR2 from the germline V gene are SGHRS and YFSETQ. CDR3 in amino acids: CASSSQGGGIYNEQFF. The CDR3, as DNA: TGCGCCAGCAGCTCCCAAGGGGGGGGGATCTACAATGAGCAGTTCTTC.

This clonotype was seen many times. The J gene is TRBJ2-7, the V gene TRBV6-2 or TRBV6-3; perhaps TRBD2 as D (5 bases). Trimming pared 2 bases from V and 6 bases from J, leaving 17 bases between. The length of the CDR3 is 15 residues. Germline assignment: CDR1 MNHEY and CDR2 SVGEGT. Written as DNA, the CDR3 is TGTGCCAGCAGTTACGCACGAGGAGGACCCGCCGAGCAGTACTTC. Translated, it gives CASSYARGGPAEQYF.

This clonotype was seen at least ten times. J is TRBJ1-6 and V is TRBV3-1; 7 bases align to TRBD1. V lost 2 bases and J lost 7; bases outside the gene matches: 5. This CDR3 has 15 residues. Germline V gene lookup returns CDR1 LGHDT and CDR2 YNNKEL (reference sequence). CDR3 sequence reads: CASSQSETGNSPLHF. The CDR3 DNA sequence: TGTGCCAGCAGCCAAAGCGAGACAGGGAATTCACCCCTCCACTTT.

This chain connects TRBV6-2 or TRBV6-3 to TRBJ2-7; unclear D gene. The CDR3 spans 15 residues. In germline, CDR1 is MNHEY, CDR2 SVGEGT. V was cut by 2 bases and J by 2 bases, with 13 bases left in between. CDR3 coding DNA: TGTGCCAGCAGTTACGATCCCCGGCGGACCTACGAGCAGTACTTC. As protein: CASSYDPRRTYEQYF.

On this clonotype: One base away lies a much larger clone, so this may be a sequencing read error. The chain joins TRBV6-5 to TRBJ2-1; perhaps D is TRBD1 or TRBD2 (6 bases each). Germline loops: CDR1 MNHEY, CDR2 SVGAGI. The CDR3 loop spans 15 amino acids. The DNA of the CDR3 is TGTGCCAGCGGTTATGGGGGGCTTGCCTTGAATGAGCAGTTCTTC. This translates into CASGYGGLALNEQFF.

This clonotype was counted ten times or more. V is TRBV5-1 and J is TRBJ2-7; TRBD2 might be the D (6 bases). The CDR3 contains 13 residues. V gave up 7 bases and J gave up 6 bases, with 17 bases separating them. Germline CDR1 reads SGHRS; CDR2 reads YFSETQ. CDR3 amino acids: CASALEGLGEQYF. CDR3 nucleotides: TGCGCCAGCGCCTTGGAGGGGTTAGGCGAGCAGTACTTC.

This clonotype was picked up a small number of times. This rearrangement joins TRBV18 to TRBJ2-1, with TRBD2 matching 7 bases. The germline CDR1 and CDR2 sequences are KGHSH and LQKENI. The CDR3 loop spans 15 amino acids. Trimming took 3 bases from V and 5 from J; bases not matched to a gene: 7. The CDR3 DNA is TGTGCCAGCTCACCGGAAGGCGGGAGAAACAATGAGCAGTTCTTC. Translated, it gives CASSPEGGRNNEQFF. The variable domain in full, with the rest retrieved from reference TRBV18 and TRBJ2-1, is NAGVMQNPRHLVRRRGQEARLRCSPMKGHSHVYWYRQLPEEGLKFMVYLQKENIIDESGMPKERFSAEFPKEGPSILRIQQVVRGDSAAYFCASSPEGGRNNEQFFGPGTRLTVL.

Many counts were recorded for this clonotype. The gene calls are TRBV2 and TRBJ1-4; 7 nucleotides match TRBD1. CDR1 SNHLY and CDR2 FYNNEI come from the germline V gene. V lost 6 bases to trimming and J lost 4 bases; unmatched junction nucleotides: 2. This CDR3 is 13 amino acids long. The CDR3 loop is CASRGDSNEKLFF. The CDR3, as DNA: TGTGCCAGCAGGGGGGACAGTAATGAAAAACTGTTTTTT.

This clonotype occurred many times. The chain joins TRBV19 to TRBJ2-1; TRBD2 agrees at 9 bases. The V segment lost 5 bases and the J segment 7 bases; nucleotides outside the gene matches: 9. The CDR3 runs 15 residues. CDR1 LNHDA and CDR2 SQIVND come from the germline V gene (reference sequence). In DNA, the CDR3 is TGTGCCAGTAGTTCCGGGACTAGCCGTAAAAATGAGCAGTTCTTC. Its protein product is CASSSGTSRKNEQFF.

This clonotype has a count of ten or more. This chain uses TRBV7-2 with TRBJ2-7; 10 bases line up with TRBD1. CDR1 and CDR2 from the germline V gene are SGHTA and FQGNSA. Trimming removed 0 bases from V and 4 bases from J; junction bases left unmatched: 3. The CDR3 sequence is 15 residues long. The CDR3, as DNA: TGTGCCAGCAGCTTAGCCCGGGACAGGGGTTACGAGCAGTACTTC. Amino acids: CASSLARDRGYEQYF.

The table lists this clonotype with many counts. The chain uses TRBV24-1 and TRBJ2-4, with 10 bases matching TRBD2. The CDR3 length is 17 residues. From germline, CDR1 is KGHDR and CDR2 SFDVKD. The V gene end was trimmed by 6 bases and the J gene end by 1 base; junction bases not matched to a gene: 8. CDR3 coding DNA: TGTGCCACCAGTCCAGCGGGAGGGGCCGTGGCCAAAAACATTCAGTACTTC. The encoded protein is CATSPAGGAVAKNIQYF.